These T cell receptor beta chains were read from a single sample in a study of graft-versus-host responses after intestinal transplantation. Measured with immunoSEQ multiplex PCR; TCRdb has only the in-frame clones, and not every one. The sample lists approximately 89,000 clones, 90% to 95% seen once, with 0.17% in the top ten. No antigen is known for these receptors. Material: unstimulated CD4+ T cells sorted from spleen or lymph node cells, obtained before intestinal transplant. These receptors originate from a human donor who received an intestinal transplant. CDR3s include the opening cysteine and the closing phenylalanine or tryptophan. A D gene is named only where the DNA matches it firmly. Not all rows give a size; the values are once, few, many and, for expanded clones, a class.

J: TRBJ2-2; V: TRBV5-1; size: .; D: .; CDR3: CASSQTEAGELFF; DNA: TGCGCCAGCAGCCAGACAGAGGCCGGGGAGCTGTTTTTT
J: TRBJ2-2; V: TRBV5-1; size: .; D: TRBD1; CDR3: CASSDGQGAPVGELFF; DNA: TGCGCCAGCAGCGACGGACAGGGGGCGCCTGTCGGGGAGCTGTTTTTT
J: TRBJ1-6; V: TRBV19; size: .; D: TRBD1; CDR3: CASRQTRTGKISYNSPLHF; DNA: TGTGCCAGTAGGCAAACGCGGACAGGGAAAATTTCCTATAATTCACCCCTCCACTTT
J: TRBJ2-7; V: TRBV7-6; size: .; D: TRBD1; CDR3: CASSPDPRQGADEQYF; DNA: TGTGCCAGCAGCCCAGACCCGCGACAGGGGGCCGACGAGCAGTACTTC
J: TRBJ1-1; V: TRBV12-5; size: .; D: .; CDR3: CASGLSGDTEAFF; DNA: TGTGCTAGTGGTTTGAGCGGGGACACTGAAGCTTTCTTT
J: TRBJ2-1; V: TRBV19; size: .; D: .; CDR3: CASSRLLATPYNEQFF; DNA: TGTGCCAGTAGTCGCCTCCTAGCGACACCCTACAATGAGCAGTTCTTC
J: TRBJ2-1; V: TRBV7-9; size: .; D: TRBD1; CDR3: CASSHTWGTGNEQFF; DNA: TGTGCCAGCAGCCATACCTGGGGGACAGGGAATGAGCAGTTCTTC
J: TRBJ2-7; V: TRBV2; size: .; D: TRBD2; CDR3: CASSLERGGWYF; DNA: TGTGCCAGCAGTCTAGAGCGGGGCGGGTGGTACTTC
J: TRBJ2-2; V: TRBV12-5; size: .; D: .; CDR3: CASGIRQFADANTGELFF; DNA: TGTGCTAGTGGTATCAGACAGTTCGCGGATGCGAACACCGGGGAGCTGTTTTTT
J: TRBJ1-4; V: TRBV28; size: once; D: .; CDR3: CASRHTGLAANEKLFF; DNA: TGTGCCAGCAGACACACAGGGCTCGCGGCTAATGAAAAACTGTTTTTT
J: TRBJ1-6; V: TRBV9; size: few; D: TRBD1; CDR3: CASSVGTGDSPLHF; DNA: TGTGCCAGCAGCGTAGGGACAGGGGATTCACCCCTCCACTTT
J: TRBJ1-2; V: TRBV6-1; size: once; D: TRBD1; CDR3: CASRDRESYGYTF; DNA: TGTGCCAGCAGGGACAGGGAATCCTATGGCTACACCTTC
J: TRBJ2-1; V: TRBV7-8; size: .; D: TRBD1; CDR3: CASSRDPGQGVYEQFF; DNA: TGTGCCAGCAGCCGAGACCCGGGACAGGGGGTGTATGAGCAGTTCTTC
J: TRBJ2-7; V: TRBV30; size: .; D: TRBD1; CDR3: CAWRTGGNTYYEQYF; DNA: TGTGCCTGGAGGACAGGGGGGAACACCTACTACGAGCAGTACTTC
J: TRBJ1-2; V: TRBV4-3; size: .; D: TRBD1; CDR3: CASSQQSGQLHYGYTF; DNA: TGCGCCAGCAGCCAACAATCGGGACAGTTGCACTATGGCTACACCTTC
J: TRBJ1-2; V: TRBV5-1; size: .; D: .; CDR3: CASGADSFYGYTF; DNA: TGCGCCAGCGGAGCGGACAGTTTCTATGGCTACACCTTC
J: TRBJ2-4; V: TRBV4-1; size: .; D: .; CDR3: CASSQEQGGPKNIQYF; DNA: TGCGCCAGCAGCCAAGAGCAGGGGGGACCCAAAAACATTCAGTACTTC
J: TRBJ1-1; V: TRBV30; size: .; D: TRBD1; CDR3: CAWSVRRTGPLNTEAFF; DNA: TGTGCCTGGAGTGTACGTAGGACAGGGCCCCTGAACACTGAAGCTTTCTTT
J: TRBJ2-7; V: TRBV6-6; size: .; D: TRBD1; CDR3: CASSYFGQGSYEQYF; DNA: TGTGCCAGCAGTTACTTTGGACAGGGGTCGTACGAGCAGTACTTC
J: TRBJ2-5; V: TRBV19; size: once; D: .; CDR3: CASSILGQGQETQYF; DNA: TGTGCCAGTAGTATACTTGGTCAGGGACAAGAGACCCAGTACTTC
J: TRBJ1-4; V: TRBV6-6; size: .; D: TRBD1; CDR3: CASRYSGTGDEKLFF; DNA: TGTGCCAGCAGGTACTCCGGGACAGGGGATGAAAAACTGTTTTTT
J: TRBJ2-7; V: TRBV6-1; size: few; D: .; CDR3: CASSDLAGRYEQYF; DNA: TGTGCCAGCAGTGACTTAGCAGGGCGATACGAGCAGTACTTC
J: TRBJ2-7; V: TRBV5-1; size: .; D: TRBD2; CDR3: CASSQGVAGPISSYEQYF; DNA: TGCGCCAGCAGCCAAGGGGTAGCGGGACCTATTAGCTCCTACGAGCAGTACTTC
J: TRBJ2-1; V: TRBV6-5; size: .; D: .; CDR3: CASRSRDSSYNEQFF; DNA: TGTGCCAGCAGATCGCGGGACTCCTCCTACAATGAGCAGTTCTTC
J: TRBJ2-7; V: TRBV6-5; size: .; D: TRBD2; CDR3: CASSWIAGESYEQYF; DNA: TGTGCCAGCAGTTGGATAGCGGGGGAGAGCTACGAGCAGTACTTC
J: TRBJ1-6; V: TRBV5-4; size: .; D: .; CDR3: CASSAAQGGVNSPLHF; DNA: TGTGCCAGCAGCGCAGCACAGGGTGGGGTTAATTCACCCCTCCACTTT
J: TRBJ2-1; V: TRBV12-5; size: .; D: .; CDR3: CASGPVPDNEQFF; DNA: TGTGCTAGTGGCCCGGTCCCGGACAATGAGCAGTTCTTC
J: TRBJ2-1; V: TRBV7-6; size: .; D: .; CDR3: CASSLLAYNEQFF; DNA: TGTGCCAGCAGCTTACTAGCCTACAATGAGCAGTTCTTC
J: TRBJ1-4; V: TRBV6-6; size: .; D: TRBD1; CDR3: CASSPGDRKEKLFF; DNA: TGTGCCAGCAGCCCAGGGGACAGAAAAGAAAAACTGTTTTTT
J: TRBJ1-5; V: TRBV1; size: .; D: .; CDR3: CTSSQDLIAGRDSNQPQHF; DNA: TGCACCAGCAGCCAAGATCTCATCGCTGGCAGGGATAGCAATCAGCCCCAGCATTTT
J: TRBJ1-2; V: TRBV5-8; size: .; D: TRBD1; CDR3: CASSPPGQGEWNGYTF; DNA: TGTGCCAGCAGCCCGCCGGGACAGGGGGAATGGAATGGCTACACCTTC
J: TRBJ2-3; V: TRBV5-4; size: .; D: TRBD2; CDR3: CASSWTSGGWSSTDTQYF; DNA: TGTGCCAGCAGTTGGACTAGCGGGGGGTGGTCGAGCACAGATACGCAGTATTTT
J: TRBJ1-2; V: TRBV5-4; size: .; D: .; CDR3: CASSLWGLDGYTF; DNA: TGTGCCAGCAGCCTTTGGGGCCTGGACGGCTACACCTTC
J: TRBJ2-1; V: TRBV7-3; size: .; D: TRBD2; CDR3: CASSSGGASYNEQFF; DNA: TGTGCCAGCAGCTCCGGGGGGGCCTCCTACAATGAGCAGTTCTTC
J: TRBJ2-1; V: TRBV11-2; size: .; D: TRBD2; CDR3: CASSLELAGSYNEQFF; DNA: TGTGCCAGCAGCTTAGAGCTAGCGGGGTCCTACAATGAGCAGTTCTTC
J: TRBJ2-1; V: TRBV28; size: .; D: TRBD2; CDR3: CASSWPGVRESYNEQFF; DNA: TGTGCCAGCAGTTGGCCCGGGGTGCGGGAGTCCTACAATGAGCAGTTCTTC
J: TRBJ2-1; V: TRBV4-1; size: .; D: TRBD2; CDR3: CASSQGLAGGPYEQFF; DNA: TGCGCCAGCAGCCAGGGACTAGCGGGGGGGCCATATGAGCAGTTCTTC
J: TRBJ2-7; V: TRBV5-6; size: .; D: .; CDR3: CASSLDRRYEQYF; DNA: TGTGCCAGCAGCTTGGACAGACGCTACGAGCAGTACTTC
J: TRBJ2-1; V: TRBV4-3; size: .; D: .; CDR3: CASSHRLAADNEQFF; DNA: TGCGCCAGCAGCCATAGGCTAGCTGCGGACAATGAGCAGTTCTTC
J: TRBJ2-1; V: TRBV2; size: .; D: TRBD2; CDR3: CASSPSGGNEQFF; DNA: TGTGCCAGCAGTCCTAGCGGGGGGAATGAGCAGTTCTTC
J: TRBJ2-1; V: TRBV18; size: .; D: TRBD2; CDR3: CASSPLGAGAYNEQFF; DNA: TGTGCCAGCTCACCCCTGGGAGCGGGGGCCTACAATGAGCAGTTCTTC
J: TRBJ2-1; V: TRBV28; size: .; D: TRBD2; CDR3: CASSSGTSGRLNDEQFF; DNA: TGTGCCAGCAGTTCCGGGACTAGCGGGAGACTGAACGATGAGCAGTTCTTC
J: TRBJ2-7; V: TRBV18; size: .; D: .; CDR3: CASSPPTGFYEQYF; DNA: TGTGCCAGCTCACCACCCACAGGCTTCTACGAGCAGTACTTC
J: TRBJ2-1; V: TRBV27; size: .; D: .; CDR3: CASSSYAGFNNEQFF; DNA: TGTGCCAGCAGTAGTTACGCGGGTTTTAACAATGAGCAGTTCTTC
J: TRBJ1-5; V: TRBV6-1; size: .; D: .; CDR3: CASKSGLGQPQHF; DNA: TGTGCCAGCAAATCGGGGTTAGGGCAGCCCCAGCATTTT
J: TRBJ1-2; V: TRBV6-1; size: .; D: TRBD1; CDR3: CASSGTGANTNYGYTF; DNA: TGTGCCAGCAGTGGGACAGGGGCTAATACTAACTATGGCTACACCTTC
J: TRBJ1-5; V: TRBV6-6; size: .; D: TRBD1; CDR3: CASSRDSSNQPQHF; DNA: TGTGCCAGCAGCCGGGACAGCTCAAATCAGCCCCAGCATTTT
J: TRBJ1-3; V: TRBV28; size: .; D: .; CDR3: CASSLRGTSSGNTIYF; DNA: TGTGCCAGCAGTTTAAGGGGGACCAGCTCTGGAAACACCATATATTTT
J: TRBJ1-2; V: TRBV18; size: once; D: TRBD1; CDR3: CASSPTIDRARISGYTF; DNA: TGTGCCAGCTCACCAACTATTGACAGGGCCAGGATTTCTGGCTACACCTTC
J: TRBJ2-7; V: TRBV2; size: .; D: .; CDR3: CASSGGSYEQYF; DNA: TGTGCCAGCAGTGGCGGTTCCTACGAGCAGTACTTC
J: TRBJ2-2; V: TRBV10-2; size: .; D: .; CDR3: CASSAASWGGELFF; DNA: TGCGCCAGCAGTGCCGCTAGCTGGGGCGGGGAGCTGTTTTTT
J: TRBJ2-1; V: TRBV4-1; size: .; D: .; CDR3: CASSHPGLSSYNEQFF; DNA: TGCGCCAGCAGCCACCCTGGACTTAGCTCCTACAATGAGCAGTTCTTC
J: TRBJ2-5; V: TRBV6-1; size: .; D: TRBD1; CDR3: CASSLTGVVRETQYF; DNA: TGTGCCAGCAGTCTCACAGGGGTGGTGAGAGAGACCCAGTACTTC